This is a list of T cell receptor beta chains from one sample in a study of OX40 agonist ivuxolimab in advanced cancers. Clones were read by immunoSEQ multiplex PCR, and TCRdb kept only the in-frame ones, dropping some. The sample has roughly 41,000 clones, 85% seen once; the top ten hold approximately 37%. The sample here was CD4+ or CD8+ T cells sorted from blood, taken in a trial of the OX40 agonist ivuxolimab. These receptors originate from an adult with an advanced solid tumor such as melanoma, head and neck, liver or kidney cancer. Each CDR3 is given with its conserved first and last residue.

TRBJ1-2 TRBV29-1 CSVESGEGGYTF
TRBJ2-7 TRBV28 CASSPHGHEQYF
TRBJ2-5 TRBV4-1 CASSQFGLQETQYF
TRBJ2-3 TRBV9 CASSVGSLARTDTQYF
TRBJ1-2 TRBV9 CASSVGQTKEDGYTF
TRBJ2-1 TRBV9 CASSSTGTPYNEQFF
TRBJ1-6 TRBV5-1 CASSLQGMDNSPLHF
TRBJ2-3 TRBV10-1 CASSSHRLSTDTQYF
- TRBV13 CASSRETGGNEQYF
TRBJ2-7 TRBV7-2 CASSLSSLQSGLYEQYF
TRBJ1-2 TRBV29-1 CSVGKQGGYTF
TRBJ2-2 TRBV19 CASSIQVTGELFF
TRBJ1-5 TRBV9 CASSENPTAYSNQPQHF
TRBJ1-5 TRBV10-3 CAISDPTTGGDQPQHF
TRBJ1-5 TRBV4-2 CASSQEGQRDQPQHF
TRBJ2-1 TRBV7-2 CASRLAGDEQFF
TRBJ2-1 TRBV7-8 CASSLVLAGGGNEQFF
TRBJ2-7 TRBV10-3 CAISGGFSEGYEQYF
TRBJ2-1 TRBV5-4 CASSPGTSRRSGINEQFF
TRBJ2-1 TRBV30 CAWALTPSSYNEQFF
TRBJ1-3 TRBV18 CASSPAGSSGNTIYF
TRBJ2-7 TRBV28 CASSYSYEQYF
TRBJ1-5 TRBV2 CASRKPGTAGNQPQHF
TRBJ2-3 TRBV5-4 CASSLKGAPDTQYF
TRBJ2-1 TRBV11-3 CASSAPGPASSYNEQFF
TRBJ2-1 TRBV19 CASSPLTSGGYNEQFF
TRBJ2-1 TRBV10-2 CASKRGQGGNEQFF
TRBJ1-5 TRBV4-2 CASSQDTGGNQPQHF
TRBJ1-1 TRBV6-6 CASSYEENTEAFF
TRBJ1-2 TRBV20-1 CSATDNYGYTF
TRBJ2-3 TRBV7-9 CASGRGNADTQYF
TRBJ1-5 TRBV7-2 CASSSHSNQPQHF
TRBJ1-1 TRBV19 CASSMFTEAFF
TRBJ1-2 TRBV6-1 CAMRDALFGYTF
TRBJ2-5 TRBV9 CASSVGVTGTQYF
TRBJ2-7 TRBV7-2 CASSSPPFYEQYF
TRBJ1-1 TRBV11-3 CASSRDRPYTEAFF
TRBJ1-5 TRBV5-6 CASSLAGALSNQPQHF
TRBJ1-3 TRBV5-6 CASSLFQGGNTIYF
TRBJ2-3 TRBV19 CASSMASTDTQYF
TRBJ2-7 TRBV28 CASRPPGTSYEQYF
TRBJ2-5 TRBV6-6 CASSYGDPGGETQYF
TRBJ2-7 TRBV6-5 CASSYTTGGEQYF
TRBJ1-5 TRBV4-1 CASSLFQADQPQHF
TRBJ1-4 TRBV27 CASSSGGSGEKLFF
TRBJ2-1 TRBV7-9 CASSSRTSGGLEQFF
TRBJ2-2 TRBV5-1 CASSLTSSANTGELFF
TRBJ1-2 TRBV7-9 CASSFGPANYGYTF
TRBJ1-2 TRBV14 CASSPKTMTLCYTF
TRBJ1-2 TRBV2 CASSEARGGYTF
TRBJ2-7 TRBV30 CAWTLVSGEQYF
TRBJ1-3 TRBV28 CASSASGNTIYF
TRBJ2-2 TRBV7-3 CASSHDPVTGELFF
TRBJ2-1 TRBV19 CASSSISTGVRSGIRDEQFF
TRBJ1-1 TRBV19 CASSAGQGATEAFF